This entry features one TCR beta chain sequence. This entry comes from a study of blood T cells in healthy people across ages. The use of a sample-barcoded 5' primer and a J-beta primer mix characterized a second PCR of roughly 7 to 11 cycles. MiXCR was run by TCRdb on the 5' RACE reads, yielding one entry per CDR3 protein. Of fewer than 2 million distinct CDR3 sequences in the sample, about 39% are singletons; the top ten hold 20% to 25%. CDR1 and CDR2 from the germline V gene are DFQATT and SNEGSKA (reference sequence). This CDR3 contains 11 residues. V shed 4 bases and J shed 11 bases, with 14 bases lying between them. Total RNA, at least 5.5 micrograms per sample, came from PBMCs.

The V gene is TRBV20-1, the J gene TRBJ2-5; D may be TRBD2 (5 bases). This clonotype was sampled from a human donor in good health. Sequencing was performed on blood. Here the CDR3 DNA reads TGCAGTGCTATGGCCTCGTGGGAGCAGTACTTC. Encoded protein: CSAMASWEQYF.